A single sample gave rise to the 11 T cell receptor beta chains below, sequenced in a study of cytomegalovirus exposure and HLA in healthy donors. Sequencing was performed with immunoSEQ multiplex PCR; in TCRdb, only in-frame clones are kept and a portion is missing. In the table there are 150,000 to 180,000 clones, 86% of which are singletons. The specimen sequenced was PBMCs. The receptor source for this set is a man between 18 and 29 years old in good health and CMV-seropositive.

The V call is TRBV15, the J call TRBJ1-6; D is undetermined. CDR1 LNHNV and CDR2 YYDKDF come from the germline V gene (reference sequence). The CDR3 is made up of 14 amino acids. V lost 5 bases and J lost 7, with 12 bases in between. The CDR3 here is CATSPRILNSPLHF. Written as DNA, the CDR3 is TGTGCCACCAGCCCGAGGATCTTGAATTCACCCCTCCACTTT.

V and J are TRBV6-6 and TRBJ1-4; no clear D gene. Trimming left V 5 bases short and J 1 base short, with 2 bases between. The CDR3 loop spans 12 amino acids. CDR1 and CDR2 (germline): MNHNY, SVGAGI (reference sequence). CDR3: CASSQTNEKLFF. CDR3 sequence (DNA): TGTGCCAGCAGTCAAACTAATGAAAAACTGTTTTTT.

The CDR3 bases are TGTGCCAGCAGAGGGTCAGGGTCTGGGGCCAACGTCCTGACTTTC. Protein: CASRGSGSGANVLTF. This chain joins TRBV9 and TRBJ2-6, with a weak D call TRBD1 (5 bases). CDR1 is SGDLS and CDR2 is YYNGEE in the germline V gene. The CDR3 runs to 15 residues. The V end was cut by 5 bases, the J end by 1 base, with 10 bases between.

In DNA, the CDR3 is TGTGCCAGCAGCGCCCTAGCGGCGGCCTACGAGCAGTACTTC. Its translation: CASSALAAAYEQYF. The J gene is TRBJ2-7, the V gene TRBV7-2, with 7 bases identical to TRBD2. Unmatched junction bases numbered 6, after V lost 5 bases and J lost 2 bases. This CDR3 comprises 14 residues. CDR1 SGHTA and CDR2 FQGNSA come from the germline V gene.

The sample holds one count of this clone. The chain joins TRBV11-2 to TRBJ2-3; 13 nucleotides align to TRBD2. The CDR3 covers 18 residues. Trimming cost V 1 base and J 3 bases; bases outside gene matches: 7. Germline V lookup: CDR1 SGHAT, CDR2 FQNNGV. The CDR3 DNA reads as TGTGCCAGCAGCTTAGTGAGGACTAGCGGGAGCTCAACAGATACGCAGTATTTT. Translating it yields CASSLVRTSGSSTDTQYF. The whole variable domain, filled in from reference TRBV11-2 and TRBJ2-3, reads EAGVAQSPRYKIIEKRQSVAFWCNPISGHATLYWYQQILGQGPKLLIQFQNNGVVDDSQLPKDRFSAERLKGVDSTLKIQPAKLEDSAVYLCASSLVRTSGSSTDTQYFGPGTRLTVL.

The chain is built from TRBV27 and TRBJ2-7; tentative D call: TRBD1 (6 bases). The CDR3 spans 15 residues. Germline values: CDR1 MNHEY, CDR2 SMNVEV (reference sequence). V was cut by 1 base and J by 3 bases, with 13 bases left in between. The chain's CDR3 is CASSLYPAGVYEQYF. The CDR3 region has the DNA TGTGCCAGCAGTTTATACCCGGCAGGGGTCTACGAGCAGTACTTC.

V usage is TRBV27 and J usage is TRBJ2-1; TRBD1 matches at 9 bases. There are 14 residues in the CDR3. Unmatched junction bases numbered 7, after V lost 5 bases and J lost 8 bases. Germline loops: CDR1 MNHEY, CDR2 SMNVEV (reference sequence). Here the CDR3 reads CASSPGQGFDEQFF. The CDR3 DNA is TGTGCCAGCAGTCCTGGACAGGGGTTCGATGAGCAGTTCTTC.

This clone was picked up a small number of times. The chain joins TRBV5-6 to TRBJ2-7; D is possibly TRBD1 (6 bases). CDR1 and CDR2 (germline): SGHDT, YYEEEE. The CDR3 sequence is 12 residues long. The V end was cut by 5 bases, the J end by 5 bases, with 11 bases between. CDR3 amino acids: CASSGGQDEQYF. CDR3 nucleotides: TGTGCCAGCAGTGGGGGCCAGGACGAGCAGTACTTC.

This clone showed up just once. This chain's CDR3 is CAISANFEAFF. Written as DNA, the CDR3 is TGTGCCATCAGTGCCAATTTTGAAGCTTTCTTT. The V gene is TRBV10-3, the J gene TRBJ1-1; D is ambiguous. V dropped 4 bases and J dropped 7 bases, with 7 bases sitting between them. This CDR3 contains 11 residues. The germline V gene has CDR1 ENHRY and CDR2 SYGVKD.

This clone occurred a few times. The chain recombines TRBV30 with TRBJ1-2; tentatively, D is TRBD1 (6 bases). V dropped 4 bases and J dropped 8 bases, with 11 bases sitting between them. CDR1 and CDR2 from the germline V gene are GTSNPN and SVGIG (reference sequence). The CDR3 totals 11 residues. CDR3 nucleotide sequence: TGTGCCTGGAACAGGGCCCAGGGCTACACCTTC. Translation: CAWNRAQGYTF.

CDR3 residues: CAISEGPGTGDREQYF. The CDR3 DNA is TGTGCCATCAGTGAGGGGCCCGGGACAGGGGATCGCGAGCAGTACTTC. J is TRBJ2-7 and V is TRBV10-3; 10 bases are shared with TRBD1. From germline, CDR1 is ENHRY and CDR2 SYGVKD. The length of the CDR3 is 16 residues. The V segment lost 2 bases and the J segment 6 bases; nucleotides outside the gene matches: 10.